This T cell receptor beta chain is drawn from a study of T cells in Graves' hyperthyroidism and ophthalmopathy. Amplified TCR beta CDR3 regions derived from RNA transcripts. HTBI primers drove first-round RT-PCR of the TCR CDR3. TCRdb re-called the multiplex PCR reads with MiXCR, one entry per CDR3 protein. Of 550,000 to 850,000 distinct CDR3 sequences listed, 18% are singletons. The hyperthyroidism was newly diagnosed and had lasted under 2 months; the patients were aged 18 to 65. This clonotype has just a few counts. Its cognate antigen is unknown. V lost 0 bases to trimming and J lost 1 base, with 13 bases between them. This CDR3 comprises 17 residues. Germline CDR1 and CDR2: SEHNR and FQNEAQ (reference sequence). Points from the study as a whole: Clonotypes that were expanded in thyroid above 0.001 mostly appeared in blood too. The model identified upcoming ophthalmopathy a median approximately seven months ahead of onset. From stable hyperthyroidism, ophthalmopathy was separated by a 13 V-J model.

This sequence joins TRBV7-9 and TRBJ2-1; the D gene is possibly TRBD1 (5 bases). This TCR came from a woman between 50 and 59 years old with Graves' hyperthyroidism that later progressed to Graves' ophthalmopathy. The sample comprised blood. The CDR3 here is CASSLASGSGSYNEQFF. The CDR3 DNA is TGTGCCAGCAGCTTAGCGTCAGGGTCCGGGTCCTACAATGAGCAGTTCTTC.